This entry describes one T cell receptor beta chain. Per the original data handling: Researchers report that nucleated cell counts were estimated from reference gene primer amplification. Libraries were prepared by immunoSEQ multiplex PCR; TCRdb keeps only in-frame clonotypes and omits some of them. Clone size and the V and J calls come from that table; the DNA yielded D and trimming. The sample lists about 76,000 clones, about 88% occurring once. The sample belongs to a study of blood T cell repertoires in COVID-19. This CDR3 comprises 13 residues. CDR1 is SGHRS and CDR2 is YFSETQ in the germline V gene. The trim removed 5 bases at V and 1 base at J, leaving 2 bases unmatched.

The sample comprised peripheral blood. The V call is TRBV5-1, the J call TRBJ1-1, with 7 bases identical to TRBD1. The origin of this receptor is a human donor in a cohort sampled during active COVID-19. The CDR3 DNA reads TGCGCCAGCAGACCAGGGGGGAACACTGAAGCTTTCTTT. It codes for CASRPGGNTEAFF.